The 9 T cell receptor beta chains presented below share a single source sample, sequenced in a study of blood T cell repertoires in COVID-19 (dated by TCRdb to the early 2020s). Library prep was done by the immunoSEQ multiplex PCR assay. TCRdb provides this immuneACCESS table in a form limited to in-frame rearrangements. Some clones are lacking; in checked studies, under half of them reflect an unresolved V gene, and why the rest are absent is not known. The sample table shows a few hundred thousand clones, and roughly 89% are seen once. 2% to 2.5% of the sample rests with the top ten. The sample comprised peripheral blood. The receptors were gathered from a man between 50 and 59 years old with acute or convalescent COVID-19.

This chain uses TRBV11-2 with TRBJ1-5; possibly TRBD1 for D (6 bases). Trimming removed 5 bases at V and 0 bases at J, with 11 bases between. The CDR3 runs 15 residues. Germline CDR1 and CDR2: SGHAT and FQNNGV. The CDR3 DNA sequence: TGTGCCAGCAGCCCCGGGACAAATAGCAATCAGCCCCAGCATTTT. Residues: CASSPGTNSNQPQHF.

The gene calls are TRBV10-3 and TRBJ1-1, with D unresolved. V gave up 2 bases and J gave up 3 bases, with 13 bases separating them. CDR1 is ENHRY, CDR2 SYGVKD, per germline. This CDR3 has 15 amino acids. The CDR3 loop reads CAISEAGKGYTEAFF. The CDR3 nucleotides read TGTGCCATCAGTGAGGCGGGGAAAGGATACACTGAAGCTTTCTTT.

The rearrangement links TRBV5-1 to TRBJ1-1; a possible D gene is TRBD1 (6 bases). CDR1 is SGHRS, CDR2 YFSETQ, per germline. The CDR3 runs to 16 residues. V was clipped by 0 bases and J by 1 base, with 13 bases between them. The CDR3 nucleotides read TGCGCCAGCAGCTTGGGGTCAGGGGCTGGGAACACTGAAGCTTTCTTT. It yields the protein CASSLGSGAGNTEAFF.

This clone was detected only once. In nucleotides, the CDR3 is TGTGCCAGTAGTATAGGACCTCGGACTAGCGGGGGGGGAGATACGCAGTATTTT. This sequence encodes CASSIGPRTSGGGDTQYF. V usage is TRBV19 and J usage is TRBJ2-3; 15 bases are shared with TRBD2. Germline CDR1 LNHDA, CDR2 SQIVND (reference sequence). Trimming removed 1 base from V and 5 bases from J; junction bases left unmatched: 7. This CDR3 is built from 18 residues.

The sample holds a few counts of this clone. The chain joins TRBV4-1 to TRBJ2-3; possibly TRBD2 for D (6 bases). In germline, CDR1 is MGHRA, CDR2 YSYEKL. The CDR3 totals 14 residues. Trimming cost V 4 bases and J 6 bases, with 14 bases left between them. The CDR3 coding sequence is TGCGCCAGCAGCCCATGGGCCCTAGCGGATACGCAGTATTTT. Its protein is CASSPWALADTQYF.

J is TRBJ2-1 and V is TRBV7-3; D possibly corresponds to TRBD1 (5 bases). The CDR3 spans 15 residues. Germline V gene sequence: CDR1 SGHTA, CDR2 FQGTGA. The germline V and J ends were trimmed by 5 bases and 9 bases, with 20 bases remaining between them. The CDR3 loop reads CASSPRVYSSGEQFF. The CDR3 DNA sequence: TGTGCCAGCAGCCCCAGGGTCTACTCTTCCGGTGAGCAGTTCTTC.

V is TRBV19 and J is TRBJ2-7; the match to TRBD1 covers 10 bases. This CDR3 is built from 14 residues. V was clipped by 6 bases and J by 4 bases; unmatched bases: 6. Germline CDR1 LNHDA, CDR2 SQIVND (reference sequence). CDR3 residues: CASRRTGGIYEQYF. DNA of the CDR3: TGTGCCAGTAGAAGGACAGGGGGAATTTACGAGCAGTACTTC.

The V gene is TRBV20-1, the J gene TRBJ2-5, with no clear D. This CDR3 spans 11 amino acids. Trimming cost V 6 bases and J 7 bases, with 12 bases left between them. Germline CDR1 reads DFQATT; CDR2 reads SNEGSKA (reference sequence). CDR3 in amino acids: CSAPLGGTQYF. CDR3 DNA sequence: TGCAGTGCGCCTCTAGGCGGGACCCAGTACTTC.

The genes are TRBV6-5 and TRBJ2-7; TRBD1 aligns across 10 bases. CDR3 length equals 14 residues. CDR1 is MNHEY, CDR2 SVGAGI, per germline. The J segment lost 0 bases and the V segment lost 10 bases, leaving 6 bases of the junction unmatched. The CDR3 protein is CATWDRGLSYEQYF. The CDR3 DNA is TGTGCCACCTGGGACAGGGGACTCTCCTACGAGCAGTACTTC.